The entry that follows covers one TCR beta chain sequence. The antigen remains undetermined. Distinct nucleotide sequences in the sample also encode this CDR3. These data come from a study of OX40 agonist ivuxolimab in advanced cancers. Across the study: Hepatocellular carcinoma, melanoma, renal cell or head and neck cancer affected the dose-escalation patients. Broader study findings: The study observed clonal expansion of CD4+ and CD8+ blood T cells by week 6 at 0.1 to 3.0 mg/kg. Not determined was the antigen specificity of the expanded peripheral T cells.

This table comes from immunoSEQ multiplex PCR, and its TCRdb copy is limited to in-frame clones, with some not included. The data contain 90,000 to 100,000 clones, 85% to 90% of them seen just once; the ten biggest clones take up 0.79%. The sample was CD4+ or CD8+ T cells sorted from blood, taken in a trial of the OX40 agonist ivuxolimab. This TCR came from an adult with an advanced solid tumor such as melanoma, head and neck, liver or kidney cancer.

The CDR3 protein is CASSQDRGAYNEQFF. The CDR3 DNA sequence: TGTGCCAGCAGCCAGGACAGGGGAGCCTACAATGAGCAGTTCTTC. The chain couples TRBV2 to TRBJ2-1; 9 positions agree with TRBD1. The CDR3 sequence is 15 residues long. In germline, CDR1 is SNHLY, CDR2 FYNNEI. V trimming: 6 bases; J trimming: 2 bases; junction bases outside the gene matches: 5.